These T cell receptor beta chains were read from a single sample in a study of CD8 T cells in Susac syndrome. TCRdb re-called the immunoSEQ multiplex PCR reads with MiXCR, one entry per CDR3 protein. The data hold fewer than 300,000 distinct CDR3 sequences, with roughly 84% observed a single time. Sequences were obtained from CD8+ T cells from PBMCs. These receptors were obtained from a human donor with multiple sclerosis. Both conserved end residues are part of each CDR3. D genes are given only for firm matches. Size values are once, few and many counts, or a class for expanded clones, and some rows have none.

CDR3 protein,CDR3 DNA,clone size,J gene,D gene,V gene
CASGRQAGNTIYF,TGTGCCAGCGGACGACAAGCTGGAAACACCATATATTTT,-,TRBJ1-3,-,TRBV5-4
CASSFGEGVADEQFF,TGTGCCAGCAGCTTTGGGGAGGGGGTAGCGGATGAGCAGTTCTTC,-,TRBJ2-1,-,TRBV7-8
CASSYDESSGNTIYF,TGTGCCAGCAGTTACGATGAGAGCTCTGGAAACACCATATATTTT,-,TRBJ1-3,-,TRBV6-5
CASSQYSPGLAGDEQFF,TGTGCCAGCAGCCAATATTCCCCGGGACTAGCGGGAGATGAGCAGTTCTTC,-,TRBJ2-1,TRBD2,TRBV3-1
CASSPESDYYEQYF,TGTGCCAGCAGCCCCGAATCAGACTACTACGAGCAGTACTTC,-,TRBJ2-7,-,TRBV3-1
CASSFRRETENIQYF,TGTGCCAGCAGCTTTAGACGGGAGACGGAAAACATTCAGTACTTC,-,TRBJ2-4,-,TRBV5-4
CAVLADTQYF,TGTGCAGTACTAGCCGATACGCAGTATTTT,-,TRBJ2-3,-,TRBV2
CASSITGGYVYEQYF,TGTGCCAGCAGCATCACAGGGGGCTACGTCTACGAGCAGTACTTC,-,TRBJ2-7,TRBD1,TRBV27
CASSEPGLNQPQHF,TGTGCCAGCAGTGAACCAGGTCTCAATCAGCCCCAGCATTTT,-,TRBJ1-5,-,TRBV25-1
CSASMDSKNIQYF,TGCAGTGCTAGTATGGACAGTAAAAACATTCAGTACTTC,-,TRBJ2-4,-,TRBV20-1
CASSSKGRVDGYTF,TGTGCCAGTAGTTCCAAAGGACGGGTAGACGGCTACACCTTC,-,TRBJ1-2,-,TRBV19
CASSGHNRGRVDTQYF,TGTGCCAGCAGTGGACATAACAGGGGGCGGGTGGATACGCAGTATTTT,-,TRBJ2-3,TRBD1,TRBV2
CASSLRPAGEFESYNEQFF,TGTGCCAGCAGCTTAAGGCCAGCGGGAGAGTTTGAGTCCTACAATGAGCAGTTCTTC,-,TRBJ2-1,TRBD2,TRBV7-3
CASSRPDTGELFF,TGTGCCAGCAGCCGACCTGACACCGGGGAGCTGTTTTTT,-,TRBJ2-2,-,TRBV5-4
CASSLIEAGAKETQYF,TGTGCCAGCAGCTTGATCGAAGCGGGAGCGAAAGAGACCCAGTACTTC,-,TRBJ2-5,TRBD2,TRBV11-2
CASSFHPGQLLETEAFF,TGTGCCAGCAGCTTCCACCCGGGGCAGCTCCTCGAAACTGAAGCTTTCTTT,-,TRBJ1-1,-,TRBV11-2
CSVVPSGETQYF,TGCAGCGTGGTTCCTAGTGGCGAGACCCAGTACTTC,-,TRBJ2-5,-,TRBV29-1
CASSLDRGRRTEAFF,TGTGCCAGCAGCTTAGACCGGGGGAGGAGGACTGAAGCTTTCTTT,few,TRBJ1-1,-,TRBV11-2
CASSLLRAAEQFF,TGTGCCAGCAGCTTGCTCCGGGCGGCTGAGCAGTTCTTC,-,TRBJ2-1,-,TRBV5-6